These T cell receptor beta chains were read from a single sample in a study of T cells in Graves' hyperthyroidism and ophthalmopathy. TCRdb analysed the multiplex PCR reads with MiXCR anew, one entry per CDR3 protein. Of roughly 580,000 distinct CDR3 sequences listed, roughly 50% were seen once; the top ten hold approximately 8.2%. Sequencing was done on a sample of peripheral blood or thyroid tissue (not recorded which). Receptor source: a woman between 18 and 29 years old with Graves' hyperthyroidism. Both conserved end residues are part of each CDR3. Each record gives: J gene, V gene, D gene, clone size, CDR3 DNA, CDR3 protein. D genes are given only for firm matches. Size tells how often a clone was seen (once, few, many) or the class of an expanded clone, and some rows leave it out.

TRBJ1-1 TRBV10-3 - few TGTGCCAGCAGTTACTTAAGAGGTAACACTGAAGCTTTCTTT CASSYLRGNTEAFF
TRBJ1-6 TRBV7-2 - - TGTGCCAGCAGCTCTCCCCCAGGGAATTCACCCCTCCACTTT CASSSPPGNSPLHF
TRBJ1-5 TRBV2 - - TGTGCCAGCAGTTTCGGACAGTATAGCAATCAGCCCCAGCATTTT CASSFGQYSNQPQHF
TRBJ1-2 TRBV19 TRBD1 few TGTGCCAGTAGTATCCCACGGACAGGGGGCTATGGCTACACCTTC CASSIPRTGGYGYTF
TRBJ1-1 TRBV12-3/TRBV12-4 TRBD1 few TGTGCCAGCGGGGACAGTATGAACACTGAAGCTTTCTTT CASGDSMNTEAFF
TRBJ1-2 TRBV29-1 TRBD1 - TGCAGCTTTCTCGGGACAGGGGACTATGGCTACACCTTC CSFLGTGDYGYTF
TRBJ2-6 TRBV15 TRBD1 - TGTGCCACCAGCAGTCCACGGACAGGGGGCGCTGGGGCCAACGTCCTGACTTTC CATSSPRTGGAGANVLTF
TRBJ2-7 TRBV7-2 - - TGTGCCAGCAGCCAACAGGGTTCTTTCTCCGAGCAGTACTTC CASSQQGSFSEQYF
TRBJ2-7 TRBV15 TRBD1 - TGTGCCACCAGCGTCGCGACAGGGGGCGACGAGCAGTACTTC CATSVATGGDEQYF
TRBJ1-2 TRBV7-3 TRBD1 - TGTGCCAGCAGCCCAAAGGGGACAGCAAATGGCTACACCTTC CASSPKGTANGYTF
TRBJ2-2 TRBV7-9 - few TGTGCCAGCAGCTCCGTAGATACCGGGGAGCTGTTTTTT CASSSVDTGELFF
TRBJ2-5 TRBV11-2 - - TGTGCCAGCAGCTCAGTATCGGGCGAGACCCAGTACTTC CASSSVSGETQYF
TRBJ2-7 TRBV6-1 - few TGTGCCAGCAGCCGCAAAATGGTCGAGCAGTACTTC CASSRKMVEQYF
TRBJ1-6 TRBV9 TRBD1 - TGTGCCAGCAGCGTTACCGGGACAGGGACTTCACCCCTCCACTTT CASSVTGTGTSPLHF
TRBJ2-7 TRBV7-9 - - TGTGCCAGCAGCTTGGATCCTCGAGAGCAGTACTTC CASSLDPREQYF
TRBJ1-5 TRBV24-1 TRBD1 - TGTGCCACCAGTGATTCCCGGGTACAGGGGACGGGTCAGCCCCAGCATTTT CATSDSRVQGTGQPQHF
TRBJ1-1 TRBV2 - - TGTGCCAGCAGCGGTTGGGGGGCGAGTAACACTGAAGCTTTCTTT CASSGWGASNTEAFF
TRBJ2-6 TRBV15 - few TGTGCCACCAGCAGTGCAGGGAGCTCTGGGGCCAACGTCCTGACTTTC CATSSAGSSGANVLTF
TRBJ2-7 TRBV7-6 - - TGTGCCAGCAGCTTGGCCCAGGGGCTCTACGAGCAGTACTTC CASSLAQGLYEQYF
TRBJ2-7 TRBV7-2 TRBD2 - TGTGCCAGCAGCATAGCGGGAGTCGAGTTCTTC CASSIAGVEFF
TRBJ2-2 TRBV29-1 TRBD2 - TGCAGCATAACTAGCGGGAGGAACACCGGGGAGCTGTTTTTT CSITSGRNTGELFF
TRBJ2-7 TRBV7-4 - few TGTGCCAGCAGCCAAACGCCATCCTACGAGCAGTACTTC CASSQTPSYEQYF
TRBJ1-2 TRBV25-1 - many TGTGCCAGCAGTGACGAGGGAGACTATGGCTACACCTTC CASSDEGDYGYTF
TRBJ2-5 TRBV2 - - TGTGCCAGCGTTGGGCTCAGGGCGGGGGAGACCCAGTACTTC CASVGLRAGETQYF
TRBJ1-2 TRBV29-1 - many TGCAGCGTTGACGGGCAGGGTCGTGGCTACACCTTC CSVDGQGRGYTF
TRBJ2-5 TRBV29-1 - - TGCAGCGTTGTTACCCAGTACTTC CSVVTQYF
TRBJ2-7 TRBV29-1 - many TGCAGTGCTGGGGGATCCTACGAGCAGTACTTC CSAGGSYEQYF
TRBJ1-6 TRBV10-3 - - TGTGCCATCAGTGACTTTACGACAACCCCCCTCCACTTT CAISDFTTTPLHF
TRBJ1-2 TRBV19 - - TGTGCCAGTAGTATCTCGACGGGCTATGGCTACACCTTC CASSISTGYGYTF
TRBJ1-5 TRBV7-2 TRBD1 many TGTGCCAGCAGCTTGGGACAGGGACATCAGCCCCAGCATTTT CASSLGQGHQPQHF
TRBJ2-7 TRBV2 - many TGTGCCAGCAGGGAGGGAAGGGACTTC CASREGRDF
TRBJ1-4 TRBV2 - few TGTGCCAGCTCACTGGACACCGTGAATGAAAAACTGTTTTTT CASSLDTVNEKLFF
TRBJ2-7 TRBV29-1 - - TGCAGCGGCGGGGACGGAGGAGCCTACGAGCAGTACTTC CSGGDGGAYEQYF
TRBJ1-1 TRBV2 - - TGTGCCAGCAGTACTAAGAATGCGGGGGCGGCCGGCGACACTGAAGCTTTCTTT CASSTKNAGAAGDTEAFF
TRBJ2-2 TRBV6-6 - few TGTGCCAGCAGGGAGCCTACCGGGGGCGGGGAGCTGTTTTTT CASREPTGGGELFF
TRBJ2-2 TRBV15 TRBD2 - TGTGCCACCAGCAGGTTAGGTGGGAGGGCGAACACCGGGGAGCTGTTTTTT CATSRLGGRANTGELFF
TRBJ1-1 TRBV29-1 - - TGCAGCGTGGGGGGTGGGACGGAGACTGAAGCTTTCTTT CSVGGGTETEAFF
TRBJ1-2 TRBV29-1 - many TGCAGCGTTGAATCGGGCCAGGAAGACTATGGCTACACCTTC CSVESGQEDYGYTF
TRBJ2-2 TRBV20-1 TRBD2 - TGCAGTGCTAGCGCAACCAGCGGGAGAACCGGGGAGCTGTTTTTT CSASATSGRTGELFF
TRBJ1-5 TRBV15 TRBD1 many TGTGCCACCAGCACAGAGGGACAGGGTCTCCAGCCCCAGCATTTT CATSTEGQGLQPQHF
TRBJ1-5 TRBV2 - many TGTGCCAGCAGGGCTATCCCGAGAAGCAATCAGCCCCAGCATTTT CASRAIPRSNQPQHF
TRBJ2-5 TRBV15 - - TGTGCCACCAGCAGTGACGGGTGGCGGGGTCTCGAGACCCAGTACTTC CATSSDGWRGLETQYF
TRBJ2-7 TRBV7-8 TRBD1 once TGTGCCAGCAGCCCCCTCGGACAGGGGGCGGACGAGCAGTACTTC CASSPLGQGADEQYF
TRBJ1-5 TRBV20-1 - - TGCAGTGCGCCCAGCACCCCGGGACGCCGGAATCAGCCCCAGCATTTT CSAPSTPGRRNQPQHF
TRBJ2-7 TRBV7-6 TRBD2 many TGTGCCAGCAGCTTATCGGGAGGGCCGGCTTACGAGCAGTACTTC CASSLSGGPAYEQYF
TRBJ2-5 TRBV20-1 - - TGCAGTGCTAGAGATCTCCGGGCTAGCCAAGAGACCCAGTACTTC CSARDLRASQETQYF
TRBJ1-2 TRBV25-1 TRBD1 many TGTGCCAGCAGTAAACCCCCGACAGGGACAACGAGGGGCTACACCTTC CASSKPPTGTTRGYTF
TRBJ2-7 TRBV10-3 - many TGTGCCCTCCTCACCCCGTTGAGCTCCTACGAGCAGTACTTC CALLTPLSSYEQYF
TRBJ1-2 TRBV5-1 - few TGTGCCAGCAGTTATCTAGGGAACTATGGCTACACCTTC CASSYLGNYGYTF
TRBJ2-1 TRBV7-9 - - TGTGCCAGCAGCTTAGCTGTGGTAGCTCCAAAGAATGAGCAGTTCTTC CASSLAVVAPKNEQFF
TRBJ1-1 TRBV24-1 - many TGTGCCACCAGTGATTCTACAGGTGAAGCTTTCTTT CATSDSTGEAFF
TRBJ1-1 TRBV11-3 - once TGTGCCAGCAGCGAGCGACAGGACGGAGCTTTCTTT CASSERQDGAFF
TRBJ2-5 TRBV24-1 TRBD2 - TGTGCCACCAGTGATTTGCTAGCGGGAGAGCTGGAGACCCAGTACTTC CATSDLLAGELETQYF
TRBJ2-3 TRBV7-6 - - TGTGCCAGCAGCCTCGGAGAGATGAGCACAGATACGCAGTATTTT CASSLGEMSTDTQYF
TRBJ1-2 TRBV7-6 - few TGTGCCAGCAGCCCCCCCGGGGCCAGTGGCTACACCTTC CASSPPGASGYTF